This is a list of T cell receptor beta chains from one sample in a study of identical twins. TCRdb ran MiXCR on the 5' RACE reads and lists one entry per CDR3 protein. The data show around 100,000 distinct CDR3 sequences, just under 6% seen once. Sample: memory T cells sorted from blood. The receptors originated from a woman in her fifties or sixties in good health. Both conserved end residues are part of each CDR3. The order of the fields is D gene, J gene, V gene, clone size, CDR3 DNA, CDR3 protein. The D gene is left open where the match is weak. A clone size is listed for some rows: how often the clone was seen (once, few, many), or a class if it is expanded.

TRBD2 | TRBJ2-7 | TRBV18 | many | TGTGCCAGCTCACCCCGGACTAGCGGACCCTACGAGCAGTACTTC | CASSPRTSGPYEQYF
TRBD1 | TRBJ2-7 | TRBV4-1 | many | TGCGCCAGCAGCCCCGACAGGGGGACCTACGAGCAGTACTTC | CASSPDRGTYEQYF
- | TRBJ1-1 | TRBV4-2 | few | TGTGCCAGCAGCCAAGATCGGGCAGGGAGGAACACTGAAGCTTTCTTT | CASSQDRAGRNTEAFF
TRBD2 | TRBJ2-2 | TRBV5-6 | many | TGTGCCAGCAGCCCGGGACTACACACCGGGGAGCTGTTTTTT | CASSPGLHTGELFF
TRBD2 | TRBJ2-5 | TRBV9 | many | TGTGCCAGCAGCGTAGGGACTAGCGACCAAGAGACCCAGTACTTC | CASSVGTSDQETQYF
- | TRBJ1-1 | TRBV12-3/TRBV12-4 | - | TGTGCCAGCAGTTTAGCGCGGGGTCAAGCTTTCTTT | CASSLARGQAFF
- | TRBJ2-1 | TRBV29-1 | many | TGCAGCGCCGGACTCGGTGAGCAGTTCTTC | CSAGLGEQFF
TRBD1 | TRBJ1-1 | TRBV5-1 | many | TGCGCCAGCAGACCAGGGGGCTTGGCTTCGACTGAAGCTTTCTTT | CASRPGGLASTEAFF
TRBD2 | TRBJ2-3 | TRBV12-3/TRBV12-4 | many | TGTGCCAGCAGTTTCAAGGCGGGAGGGGGCACAGATACGCAGTATTTT | CASSFKAGGGTDTQYF
- | TRBJ2-1 | TRBV3-1 | many | TGTGCCAGCTCGGACCGGGGTGGGTTGGGGCAGTTCTTC | CASSDRGGLGQFF
- | TRBJ1-2 | TRBV28 | many | TGTGCCAGCATTTCTCGGTATGGCTACACCTTC | CASISRYGYTF
TRBD1 | TRBJ2-2 | TRBV24-1 | many | TGTGCCACCAGTTCTACGAGGACAGGGAACACCGGGGAGCTGTTTTTT | CATSSTRTGNTGELFF
TRBD1 | TRBJ2-2 | TRBV29-1 | many | TGCAGCGTTGAAGGACAGGGGGCGGTTGCCGGGGAGCTGTTTTTT | CSVEGQGAVAGELFF